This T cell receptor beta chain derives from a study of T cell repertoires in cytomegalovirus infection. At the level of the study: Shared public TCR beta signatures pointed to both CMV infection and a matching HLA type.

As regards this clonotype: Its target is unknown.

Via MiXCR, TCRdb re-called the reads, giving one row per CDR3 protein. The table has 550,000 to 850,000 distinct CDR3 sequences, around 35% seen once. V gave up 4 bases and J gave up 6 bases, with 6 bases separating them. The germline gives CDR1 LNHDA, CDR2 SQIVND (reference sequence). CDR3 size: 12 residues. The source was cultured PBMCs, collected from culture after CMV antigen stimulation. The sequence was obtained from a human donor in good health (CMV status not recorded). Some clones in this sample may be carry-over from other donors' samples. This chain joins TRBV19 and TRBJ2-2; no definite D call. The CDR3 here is CASSRRSGELFF. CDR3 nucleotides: TGTGCCAGTAGTAGGCGTTCCGGGGAGCTGTTTTTT. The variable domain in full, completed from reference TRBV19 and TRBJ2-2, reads DGGITQSPKYLFRKEGQNVTLSCEQNLNHDAMYWYRQDPGQGLRLIYYSQIVNDFQKGDIAEGYSVSREKKESFPLTVTSAQKNPTAFYLCASSRRSGELFFGEGSRLTVL.